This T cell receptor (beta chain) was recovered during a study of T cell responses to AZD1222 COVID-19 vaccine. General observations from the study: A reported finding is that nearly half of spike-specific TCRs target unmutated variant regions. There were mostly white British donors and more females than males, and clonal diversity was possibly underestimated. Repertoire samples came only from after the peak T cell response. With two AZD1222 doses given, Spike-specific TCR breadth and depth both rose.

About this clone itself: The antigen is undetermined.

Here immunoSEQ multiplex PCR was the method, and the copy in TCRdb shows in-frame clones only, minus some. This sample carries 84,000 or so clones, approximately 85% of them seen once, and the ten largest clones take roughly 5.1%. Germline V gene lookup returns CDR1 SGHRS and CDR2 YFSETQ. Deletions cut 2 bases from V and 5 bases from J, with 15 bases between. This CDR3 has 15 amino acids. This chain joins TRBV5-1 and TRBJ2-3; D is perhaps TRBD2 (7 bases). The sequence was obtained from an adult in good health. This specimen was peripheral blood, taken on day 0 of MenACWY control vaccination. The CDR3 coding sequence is TGCGCCAGCAGCTTAATTAGAGGGGGGGTAGATACGCAGTATTTT. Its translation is CASSLIRGGVDTQYF.